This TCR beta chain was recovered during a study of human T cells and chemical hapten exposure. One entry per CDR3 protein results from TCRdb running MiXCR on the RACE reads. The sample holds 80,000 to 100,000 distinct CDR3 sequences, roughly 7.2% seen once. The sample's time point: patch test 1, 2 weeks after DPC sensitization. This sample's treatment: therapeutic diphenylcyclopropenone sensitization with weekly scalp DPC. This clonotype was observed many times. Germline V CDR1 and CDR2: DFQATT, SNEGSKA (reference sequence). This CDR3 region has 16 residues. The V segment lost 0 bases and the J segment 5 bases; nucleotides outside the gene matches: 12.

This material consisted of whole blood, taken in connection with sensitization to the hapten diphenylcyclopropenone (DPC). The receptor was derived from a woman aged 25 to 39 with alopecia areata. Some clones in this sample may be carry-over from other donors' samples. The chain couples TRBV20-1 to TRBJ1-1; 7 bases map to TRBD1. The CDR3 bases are TGCAGTGCTAGAGATGGAGCAGGGGGTCAGGGTACTGAAGCTTTCTTT. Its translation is CSARDGAGGQGTEAFF.